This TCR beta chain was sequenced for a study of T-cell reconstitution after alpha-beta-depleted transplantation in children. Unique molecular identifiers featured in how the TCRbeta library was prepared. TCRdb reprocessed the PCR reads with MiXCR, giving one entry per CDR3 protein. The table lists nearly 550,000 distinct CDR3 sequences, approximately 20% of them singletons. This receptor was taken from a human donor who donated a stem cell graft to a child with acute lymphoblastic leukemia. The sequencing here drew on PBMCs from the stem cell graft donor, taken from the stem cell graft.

CDR3 sequence reads: CASRARDRKQETQYF. DNA for the CDR3: TGTGCCAGCAGGGCCCGGGACAGGAAACAAGAGACCCAGTACTTC. The chain couples TRBV2 to TRBJ2-5; 8 bases align to TRBD1. V trimming: 6 bases; J trimming: 2 bases; junction bases outside the gene matches: 8. This CDR3 has 15 residues. Germline V gene data show CDR1 as SNHLY and CDR2 as FYNNEI.